Below are 28 T cell receptor beta chains sequenced from a single sample in a study of tumor-infiltrating lymphocytes in primary liver carcinoma. The researchers obtained blood RNA from unsorted whole blood and also extracted germline DNA. Total RNA amounting to about 520 ng was the source from which TCR beta cDNA was made with a constant-region primer. Generation of the TCR beta libraries relied on three nested multiplex PCR rounds using slightly modified ARM-PCR. Rounds one and two of PCR, each of approximately 11 cycles, were primed with TRBV1-TRBV30 forward primers and a C-beta reverse primer. TCRdb fed the multiplex PCR reads into MiXCR, producing one record per CDR3 protein. The sample contains 150,000 to 200,000 distinct CDR3 sequences, about 55% of which appear only once. The sample comprised peripheral blood. The source of these receptors is a man aged 40-55 years with primary liver carcinoma and hepatitis B virus infection.

V is TRBV4-2 and J is TRBJ1-4; TRBD1 is a possible D gene (5 bases). The V gene lost 4 bases and the J gene lost 0 bases, with 12 bases spanning the gap. The CDR3 has 16 residues. The V gene's germline CDR1 is LGHNA and CDR2 YNFKEQ. The CDR3 DNA follows: TGTGCCAGCAGCCCCGGGGCAGCCTCAACTAATGAAAAACTGTTTTTT. This sequence encodes CASSPGAASTNEKLFF.

About this clonotype: Given a much more abundant clone one base away, this may be a read error. The gene calls are TRBV29-1 and TRBJ1-1; a possible D gene is TRBD1 (6 bases). Germline CDR1 SQVTM, CDR2 ANQGSEA. This CDR3 has 12 amino acids. The CDR3 sequence is CNVTDSYTEAFF. CDR3 coding DNA: TGCAACGTTACGGACAGCTACACTGAAGCTTTCTTT. The complete variable domain, with remaining parts taken from reference TRBV29-1 and TRBJ1-1, reads SAVISQKPSRDICQRGTSLTIQCQVDSQVTMMFWYRQQPGQSLTLIATANQGSEATYESGFVIDKFPISRPNLTFSTLTVSNMSPEDSSIYLCNVTDSYTEAFFGQGTRLTVV.

This rearrangement joins TRBV10-3 to TRBJ1-5; no clear D. Germline loops: CDR1 ENHRY, CDR2 SYGVKD. Trimming shortened V by 4 bases and J by 7 bases, and 14 bases separated the two germline ends. The CDR3 is 14 amino acids. The CDR3 sequence is CAISVQPSEQPQHF. The CDR3 DNA reads TGTGCCATCAGTGTGCAACCTTCGGAACAGCCCCAGCATTTT.

The chain employs TRBV20-1 and TRBJ2-3, with 9 bases that match TRBD1. The CDR3 runs 13 residues. With V trimmed by 8 bases and J by 4 bases, 7 bases remained unmatched. Germline assignment: CDR1 DFQATT and CDR2 SNEGSKA (reference sequence). CDR3 DNA sequence: TGCAGTAAGGACAGGGGTCTCCCAGATACGCAGTATTTT. Amino acid sequence: CSKDRGLPDTQYF.

The J gene is TRBJ2-7, the V gene TRBV5-1; tentatively, D is TRBD2 (6 bases). The CDR3 spans 20 residues. CDR1 and CDR2 from the germline V gene are SGHRS and YFSETQ. The V gene lost 0 bases and the J gene lost 0 bases, with 25 bases spanning the gap. The CDR3 DNA sequence: TGCGCCAGCAGCTTGGGTCGGCCGGGTACGGCCGGGACTGTCTCCTACGAGCAGTACTTC. Amino acids: CASSLGRPGTAGTVSYEQYF.

Worth noting for this clonotype: This may be a read error, as it is one base from a much larger clone. This rearrangement joins TRBV4-1 to TRBJ2-7; D may match TRBD1 or TRBD2 (6 bases each). The V end lost 2 bases, the J end lost 3 bases, and 14 bases lay between the germline ends. The CDR3 is 15 amino acids. CDR1 MGHRA and CDR2 YSYEKL come from the germline V gene. CDR3 nucleotide sequence: TGCGCCAGCAGCCAATCTACAGGGAGGCACTACGAGCAGTACTTC. This codes for CASSQSTGRHYEQYF.

A word on this clonotype: Just one base apart from a much larger clone, this may be a read error. The conserved phenylalanine or tryptophan is not found at the CDR3 terminus, so this likely reflects a read error. This chain uses TRBV11-3 with TRBJ2-3; no clear D. Trimming removed 5 bases from V and 6 bases from J, with 9 bases in between. The CDR3 runs 12 residues. Germline assignment: CDR1 SGHNT and CDR2 YENEEA. CDR3 amino acids: CASSILGDTQYS. The CDR3 nucleotides read TGTGCCAGCAGCATCTTAGGGGATACGCAGTATTCT.

The genes are TRBV7-8 and TRBJ1-5, with TRBD1 as a possible D gene (6 bases). Trimming shortened V by 5 bases and J by 5 bases, and 16 bases separated the two germline ends. CDR1 SGHVS and CDR2 FQNEAQ come from the germline V gene. CDR3 length equals 15 residues. CDR3 amino acids: CASSPGGPGYQPQHF. The CDR3 nucleotides read TGTGCCAGCAGCCCGGGGGGCCCGGGCTATCAGCCCCAGCATTTT.

The chain carries TRBV6-6 and TRBJ2-2; D ambiguous. Germline V gene sequence: CDR1 MNHNY, CDR2 SVGAGI (reference sequence). The V end lost 2 bases, the J end lost 1 base, and 5 bases lay between the germline ends. The CDR3 has 14 residues. The CDR3 DNA follows: TGTGCCAGCAGTTACCTGGAGAACACCGGGGAGCTGTTTTTT. It translates to CASSYLENTGELFF.

V gene TRBV5-1 combines with J gene TRBJ2-7, with D possibly being TRBD2 (5 bases). Germline assignment: CDR1 SGHRS and CDR2 YFSETQ. The ends were cut back, 5 bases at V and 3 bases at J, with 12 bases in the middle. This CDR3 spans 13 amino acids. The CDR3 loop reads CASRSAGGYEQYF. Written as DNA, the CDR3 is TGCGCCAGCAGGTCGGCGGGTGGCTACGAGCAGTACTTC.

Remarks on this clonotype: The junction departs from germline at one end; a sequencing error may be responsible. The genes are TRBV29-1 and TRBJ1-5, with D uncertain. In germline, CDR1 is SQVTM, CDR2 ANQGSEA. This CDR3 spans 15 amino acids. In DNA form, the CDR3 reads TGCAGCGCTGACGAGGCAGACTATAGCAGTCAGCCCCAGCATTTT. It specifies CSADEADYSSQPQHF.

This clonotype was seen repeatedly, ten times or more. The V and J genes are TRBV29-1 and TRBJ2-1, with 10 bases lining up with TRBD1. V was pared by 7 bases and J by 1 base, with 10 bases of the junction left unmatched. The germline V gene has CDR1 SQVTM and CDR2 ANQGSEA. The CDR3 has 16 amino acids. In DNA form, the CDR3 reads TGCAGCGCATTATTACGGGACAGGGGATCCTACAATGAGCAGTTCTTC. Translation: CSALLRDRGSYNEQFF.

There are many counts of this clonotype. V usage is TRBV11-2 and J usage is TRBJ2-5; TRBD2 is a possible D gene (6 bases). Germline V gene lookup returns CDR1 SGHAT and CDR2 FQNNGV. V was pared by 5 bases and J by 1 base, with 14 bases between. This CDR3 has 15 residues. The CDR3: CASSLRWGVQETQYF. CDR3 DNA: TGTGCCAGCAGCCTCAGGTGGGGGGTCCAAGAGACCCAGTACTTC.

The chain uses TRBV10-3 and TRBJ2-6; D is possibly TRBD2 (6 bases). The CDR3 consists of 17 residues. Germline V gene sequence: CDR1 ENHRY, CDR2 SYGVKD. Trimming removed 10 bases at V and 0 bases at J, with 19 bases between. The CDR3 nucleotides read TGTGCCAGCGGAGGGAATTCCCTTCTCTCTGGGGCCAACGTCCTGACTTTC. This sequence encodes CASGGNSLLSGANVLTF.

This rearrangement joins TRBV6-5 to TRBJ2-7; TRBD2 aligns across 7 bases. The CDR3 is made up of 15 amino acids. The V segment lost 0 bases and the J segment 5 bases; nucleotides outside the gene matches: 7. Germline CDR1 and CDR2: MNHEY and SVGAGI. The CDR3, as DNA: TGTGCCAGCAGTTACTCGACTTCTAGCGGCGACGAGCAGTACTTC. It specifies CASSYSTSSGDEQYF.

The chain links TRBV30 to TRBJ2-2; 7 bases fit TRBD1. The CDR3 is made up of 15 amino acids. With V trimmed by 2 bases and J by 4 bases, 7 bases remained unmatched. Germline V gene data show CDR1 as GTSNPN and CDR2 as SVGIG (reference sequence). CDR3 amino acids: CAWSRGQQGTGELFF. The CDR3 DNA reads TGTGCCTGGAGTAGGGGACAGCAGGGCACCGGGGAGCTGTTTTTT.

Of note for this clonotype: A single base separates this from a much larger clone, so it may be a read error. The V gene is TRBV11-2, the J gene TRBJ2-7, with unresolved D. V lost 2 bases to trimming and J lost 2 bases, with 10 bases between them. The CDR3 contains 14 residues. Germline values: CDR1 SGHAT, CDR2 FQNNGV. The CDR3 coding sequence is TGTGCCAGCAGCTTAAGTCAGGCAGCCTACGAGCAGTACTTC. Translating it yields CASSLSQAAYEQYF.

This clonotype was counted ten times or more. The gene calls are TRBV5-8 and TRBJ2-3, with D unresolved. The germline gives CDR1 SGHTS, CDR2 YDEGEE. The CDR3 totals 12 residues. Trimming left V 2 bases short and J 4 bases short, with 5 bases between. CDR3 protein: CASSLDSDTQYF. DNA of the CDR3: TGTGCCAGCAGCTTAGATTCAGATACGCAGTATTTT.

This clonotype was found many times. The chain combines TRBV29-1 with TRBJ2-7, with a weak D call TRBD2 (5 bases). The CDR3 covers 13 residues. Germline V gives CDR1 SQVTM, CDR2 ANQGSEA. V lost 6 bases, J lost 3 bases, and 15 bases lay in between. The CDR3 bases are TGCAGCGTCAGAATCGGGGTCGGCTACGAGCAGTACTTC. It yields the protein CSVRIGVGYEQYF.

The chain uses TRBV4-1 and TRBJ2-1; TRBD2 aligns across 9 bases. This CDR3 has 12 residues. CDR1 is MGHRA and CDR2 is YSYEKL in the germline V gene. The J segment lost 14 bases and the V segment lost 0 bases, leaving 2 bases of the junction unmatched. The CDR3, as DNA: TGCGCCAGCAGCCAAGAAGGGACTAGCAAGTTCTTC. It translates to CASSQEGTSKFF.

V usage is TRBV29-1 and J usage is TRBJ2-5, with D tentatively TRBD1 (6 bases). The CDR3 runs to 12 residues. The V gene's germline CDR1 is SQVTM and CDR2 ANQGSEA. Trimming cost V 3 bases and J 3 bases, with 8 bases left between them. This CDR3 reads CSVDYREETQYF. In DNA form, the CDR3 reads TGCAGCGTTGATTACAGGGAAGAGACCCAGTACTTC.

With respect to this clonotype: One junction end does not reproduce the germline sequence, and a read error may be involved. The rearrangement joins TRBV5-5 to TRBJ1-1; 8 positions match TRBD1. The CDR3 is 16 amino acids. Germline V gene lookup returns CDR1 SGHKS and CDR2 YYEKEE (reference sequence). CDR3 amino acids: CDSSPGQGVGGAEAFF. For the CDR3, the DNA is TGTGACAGCAGCCCTGGACAGGGAGTGGGCGGCGCCGAAGCTTTCTTT.

This chain uses TRBV30 with TRBJ2-5; D might be TRBD1 or TRBD2, each matching 6 bases. Germline V gene lookup returns CDR1 GTSNPN and CDR2 SVGIG (reference sequence). V was trimmed by 1 base and J by 1 base, leaving 10 bases between them. The CDR3 length is 14 residues. CDR3 sequence: CAWSEGGAQETQYF. The CDR3 nucleotides read TGTGCCTGGAGTGAGGGGGGAGCCCAAGAGACCCAGTACTTC.

This sequence joins TRBV5-8 and TRBJ1-3; TRBD1 agrees at 8 bases. This CDR3 has 15 residues. V dropped 4 bases and J dropped 4; count of bases not matched to a gene: 7. Germline V CDR1 and CDR2: SGHTS, YDEGEE. CDR3 region: CASSRRQGNGNTIYF. The CDR3 DNA follows: TGTGCCAGCAGCCGTCGACAGGGGAACGGAAACACCATATATTTT. The full variable domain, with the rest looked up from reference TRBV5-8 and TRBJ1-3, is EAGVTQSPTHLIKTRGQQATLRCSPISGHTSVYWYQQALGLGLQFLLWYDEGEERNRGNFPPRFSGRQFPNYSSELNVNALELEDSALYLCASSRRQGNGNTIYFGEGSWLTVV.

As for this clonotype: One junction end does not reproduce the germline sequence, and a read error may be involved. The V call is TRBV11-3, the J call TRBJ2-2; D remains unclear. In germline, CDR1 is SGHNT, CDR2 YENEEA. The CDR3 has 13 residues. CDR3 loop: CAISSKLTVELFF. CDR3 DNA: TGTGCCATCAGCTCGAAGCTCACCGTGGAGCTGTTTTTT.

Notes on this clonotype: No conserved phenylalanine or tryptophan ends this CDR3, so it is likely a read error. The V call is TRBV7-9, the J call TRBJ2-3, with D unclear. The CDR3 contains 11 residues. Germline CDR1 reads SEHNR; CDR2 reads FQNEAQ (reference sequence). The V and J ends lost 6 bases and 6 bases respectively, with 7 bases between them. CDR3 protein: CASSTTDTQYI. For the CDR3, the DNA is TGTGCCAGCAGTACAACGGATACGCAGTATATT.

About this clonotype itself: Lacking the conserved final phenylalanine or tryptophan, this CDR3 likely reflects a read error. The V gene is TRBV29-1, the J gene TRBJ1-1; TRBD1 aligns across 7 bases. The V gene end was trimmed by 5 bases and the J gene end by 4 bases; junction bases not matched to a gene: 7. In germline, CDR1 is SQVTM, CDR2 ANQGSEA. The CDR3 contains 13 residues. This CDR3 reads CSVRQGEGTEAFL. The CDR3 DNA reads TGCAGCGTTCGACAGGGAGAGGGCACTGAAGCTTTCCTT.

Remarks on this clonotype: A read error may account for a junction end that differs from germline. The V gene is TRBV4-2, the J gene TRBJ2-3; a possible D gene is TRBD2 (5 bases). The germline V gene has CDR1 LGHNA and CDR2 YNFKEQ. There are 16 residues in the CDR3. This CDR3 is CASSQVPVLETDTQYF. In nucleotides, the CDR3 is TGTGCCAGCAGTCAAGTCCCGGTACTAGAGACAGATACGCAGTATTTT.